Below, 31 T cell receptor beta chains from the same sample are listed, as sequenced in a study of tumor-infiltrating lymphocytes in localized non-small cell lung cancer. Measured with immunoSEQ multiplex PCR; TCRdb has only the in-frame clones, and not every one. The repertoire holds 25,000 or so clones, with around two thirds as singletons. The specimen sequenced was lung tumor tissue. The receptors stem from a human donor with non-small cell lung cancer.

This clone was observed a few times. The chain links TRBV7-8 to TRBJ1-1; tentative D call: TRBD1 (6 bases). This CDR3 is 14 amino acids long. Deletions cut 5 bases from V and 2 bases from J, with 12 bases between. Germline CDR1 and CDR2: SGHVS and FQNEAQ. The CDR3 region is CASSLYRVNTEAFF. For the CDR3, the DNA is TGTGCCAGCAGCCTATACAGGGTCAACACTGAAGCTTTCTTT.

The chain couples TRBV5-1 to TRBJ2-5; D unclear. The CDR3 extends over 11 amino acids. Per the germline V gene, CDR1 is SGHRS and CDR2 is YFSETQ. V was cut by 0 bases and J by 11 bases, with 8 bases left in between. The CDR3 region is CASSLDNQQYF. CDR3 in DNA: TGCGCCAGCAGCTTGGACAATCAACAGTACTTC.

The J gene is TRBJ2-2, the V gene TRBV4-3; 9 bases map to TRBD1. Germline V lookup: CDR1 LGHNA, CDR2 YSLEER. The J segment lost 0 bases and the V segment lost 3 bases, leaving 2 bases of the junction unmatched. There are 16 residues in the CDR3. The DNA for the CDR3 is TGCGCCAGCAGCCAGGGACAGGGAGCGAACACCGGGGAGCTGTTTTTT. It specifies CASSQGQGANTGELFF.

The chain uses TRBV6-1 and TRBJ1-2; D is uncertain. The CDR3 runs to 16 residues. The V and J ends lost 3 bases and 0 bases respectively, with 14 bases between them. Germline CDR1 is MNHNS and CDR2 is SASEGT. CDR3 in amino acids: CASSDFLDGANYGYTF. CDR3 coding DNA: TGTGCCAGCAGTGATTTCCTTGACGGCGCTAACTATGGCTACACCTTC.

This chain's CDR3 is CATSKRTGDEQYF. The CDR3 region has the DNA TGTGCCACCAGTAAAAGGACAGGGGACGAGCAGTACTTC. The chain joins TRBV15 to TRBJ2-7, with 9 bases identical to TRBD1. Germline V gene data show CDR1 as LNHNV and CDR2 as YYDKDF (reference sequence). Losses at the gene ends were 6 bases for V and 5 bases for J; bases not matched to a gene: 5. This CDR3 comprises 13 residues. Full variable domain (remainder filled in from reference TRBV15 and TRBJ2-7): DAMVIQNPRYQVTQFGKPVTLSCSQTLNHNVMYWYQQKSSQAPKLLFHYYDKDFNNEADTPDNFQSRRPNTSFCFLDIRSPGLGDTAMYLCATSKRTGDEQYFGPGTRLTVT.

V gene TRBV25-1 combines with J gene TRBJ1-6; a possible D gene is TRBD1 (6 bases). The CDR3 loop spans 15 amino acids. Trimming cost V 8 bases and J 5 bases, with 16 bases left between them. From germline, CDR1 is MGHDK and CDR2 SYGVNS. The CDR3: CASPRGAWDNSPLHF. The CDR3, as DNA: TGTGCCAGCCCGAGGGGGGCTTGGGATAATTCACCCCTCCACTTT. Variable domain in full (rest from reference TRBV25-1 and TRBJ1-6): EADIYQTPRYLVIGTGKKITLECSQTMGHDKMYWYQQDPGMELHLIHYSYGVNSTEKGDLSSESTVSRIRTEHFPLTLESARPSHTSQYLCASPRGAWDNSPLHFGNGTRLTVT.

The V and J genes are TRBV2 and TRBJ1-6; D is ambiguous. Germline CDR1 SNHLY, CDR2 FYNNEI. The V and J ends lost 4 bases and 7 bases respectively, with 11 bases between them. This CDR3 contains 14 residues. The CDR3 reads CASSAQTRNSPLHF. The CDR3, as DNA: TGTGCCAGCAGTGCCCAAACTCGAAATTCACCCCTCCACTTT.

For the CDR3, the DNA is TGTGCCAGTGCGACAGGGGGATCCTACGAGCAGTACTTC. Its protein product is CASATGGSYEQYF. The chain recombines TRBV6-6 with TRBJ2-7; 9 bases are shared with TRBD1. CDR1 and CDR2 from the germline V gene are MNHNY and SVGAGI (reference sequence). The trim removed 9 bases at V and 1 base at J, leaving 4 bases unmatched. The CDR3 has 13 amino acids.

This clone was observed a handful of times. The CDR3 bases are TGTGCCAGCAGCCGTCCGGGTGGAACTGAAGCTTTCTTT. It codes for CASSRPGGTEAFF. V gene TRBV11-3 combines with J gene TRBJ1-1; D ambiguous. The CDR3 loop spans 13 amino acids. V was shortened by 5 bases and J by 5 bases, with 12 bases between the two germline ends. In germline, CDR1 is SGHNT, CDR2 YENEEA.

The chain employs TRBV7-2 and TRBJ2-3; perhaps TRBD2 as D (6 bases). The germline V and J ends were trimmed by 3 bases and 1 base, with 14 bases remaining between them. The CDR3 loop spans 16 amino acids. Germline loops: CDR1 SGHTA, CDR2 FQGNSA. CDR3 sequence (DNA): TGTGCCAGCAGCTTGGATAGGACGGGAGGCACAGATACGCAGTATTTT. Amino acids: CASSLDRTGGTDTQYF.

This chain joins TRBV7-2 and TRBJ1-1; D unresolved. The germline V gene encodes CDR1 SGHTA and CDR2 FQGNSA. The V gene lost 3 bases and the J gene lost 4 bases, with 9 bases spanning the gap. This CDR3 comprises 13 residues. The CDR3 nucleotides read TGTGCCAGCAGCTTCGCCCGGAGCACTGAAGCTTTCTTT. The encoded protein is CASSFARSTEAFF.

In DNA, the CDR3 is TGCGCCAGCAGCTTGGATTTGGGACACTTCTACGAGCAGTACTTC. Its translation is CASSLDLGHFYEQYF. V is TRBV5-1 and J is TRBJ2-7, with D maybe TRBD1 (6 bases). This CDR3 is built from 15 residues. Looked up from germline, CDR1 is SGHRS and CDR2 is YFSETQ. V gave up 0 bases and J gave up 3 bases, with 13 bases separating them.

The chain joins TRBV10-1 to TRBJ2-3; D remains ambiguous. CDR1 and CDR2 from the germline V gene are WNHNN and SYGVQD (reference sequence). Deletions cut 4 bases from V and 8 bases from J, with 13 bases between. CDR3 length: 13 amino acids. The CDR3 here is CASSATSSGTQYF. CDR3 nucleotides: TGCGCCAGCAGTGCGACTTCTTCGGGTACGCAGTATTTT.

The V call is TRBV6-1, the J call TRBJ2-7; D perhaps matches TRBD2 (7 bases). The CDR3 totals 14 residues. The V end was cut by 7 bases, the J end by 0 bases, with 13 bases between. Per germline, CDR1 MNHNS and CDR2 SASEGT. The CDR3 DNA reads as TGTGCCAGCACAGCGGGGACAAGCTCCTACGAGCAGTACTTC. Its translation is CASTAGTSSYEQYF.

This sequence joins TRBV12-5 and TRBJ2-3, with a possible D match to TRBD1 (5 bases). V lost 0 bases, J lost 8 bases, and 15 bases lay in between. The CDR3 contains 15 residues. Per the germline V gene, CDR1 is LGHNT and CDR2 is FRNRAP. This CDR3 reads CASGLVTLQAGTQYF. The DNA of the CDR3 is TGTGCTAGTGGTTTGGTTACCCTACAGGCAGGTACGCAGTATTTT.

CDR3 amino acids: CASSLQQNTEAFF. In nucleotides, the CDR3 is TGCGCCAGCAGCTTGCAGCAGAACACTGAAGCTTTCTTT. The rearrangement uses TRBV5-1 and TRBJ1-1; D is undetermined. This CDR3 has 13 residues. Germline V gives CDR1 SGHRS, CDR2 YFSETQ. The V end was cut by 1 base, the J end by 1 base, with 5 bases between.

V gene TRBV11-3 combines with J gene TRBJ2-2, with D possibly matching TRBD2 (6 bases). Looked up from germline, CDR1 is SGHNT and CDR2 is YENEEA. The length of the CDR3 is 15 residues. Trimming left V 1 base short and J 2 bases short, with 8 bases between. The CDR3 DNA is TGTGCCAGCAGCTTAGTAGCGGTAAACACCGGGGAGCTGTTTTTT. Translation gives CASSLVAVNTGELFF. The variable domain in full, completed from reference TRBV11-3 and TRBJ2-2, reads EAGVVQSPRYKIIEKKQPVAFWCNPISGHNTLYWYLQNLGQGPELLIRYENEEAVDDSQLPKDRFSAERLKGVDSTLKIQPAELGDSAVYLCASSLVAVNTGELFFGEGSRLTVL.

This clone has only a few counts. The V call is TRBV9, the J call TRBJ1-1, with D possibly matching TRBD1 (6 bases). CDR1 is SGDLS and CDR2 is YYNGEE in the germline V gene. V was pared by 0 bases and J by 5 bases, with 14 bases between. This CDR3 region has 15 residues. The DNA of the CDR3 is TGTGCCAGCAGCGTAGTATCAGGGGTAGGGACTGAAGCTTTCTTT. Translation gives CASSVVSGVGTEAFF.

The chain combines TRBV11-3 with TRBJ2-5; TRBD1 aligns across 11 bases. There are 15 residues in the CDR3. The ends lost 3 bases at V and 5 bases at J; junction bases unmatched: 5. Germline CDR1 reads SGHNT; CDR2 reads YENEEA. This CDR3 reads CASSFPGQGGETQYF. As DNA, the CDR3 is TGTGCCAGCAGCTTTCCGGGACAGGGGGGCGAGACCCAGTACTTC.

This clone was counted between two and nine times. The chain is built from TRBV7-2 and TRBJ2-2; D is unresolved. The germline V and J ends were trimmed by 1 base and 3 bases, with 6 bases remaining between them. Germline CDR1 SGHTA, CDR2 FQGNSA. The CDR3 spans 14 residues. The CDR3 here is CASSLGQYTGELFF. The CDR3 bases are TGTGCCAGCAGCTTAGGGCAGTACACCGGGGAGCTGTTTTTT.

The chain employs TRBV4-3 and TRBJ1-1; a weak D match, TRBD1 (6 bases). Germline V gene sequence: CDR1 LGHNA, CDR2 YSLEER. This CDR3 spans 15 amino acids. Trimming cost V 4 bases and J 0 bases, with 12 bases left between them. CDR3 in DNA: TGCGCCAGCAGCCGAGCGGACAGATTGAACACTGAAGCTTTCTTT. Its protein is CASSRADRLNTEAFF.

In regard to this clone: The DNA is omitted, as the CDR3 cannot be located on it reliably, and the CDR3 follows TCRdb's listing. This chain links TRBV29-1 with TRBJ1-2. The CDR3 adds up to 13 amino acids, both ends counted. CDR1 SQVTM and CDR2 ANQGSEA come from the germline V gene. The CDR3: CSVKTDPNYGCTF.

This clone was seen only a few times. The CDR3 DNA sequence: TGTGCCAGCAGCCGAGGACGGTATAGCAATCAGCCCCAGCATTTT. This gives the protein CASSRGRYSNQPQHF. The genes are TRBV7-8 and TRBJ1-5; D gene ambiguous. The V end lost 5 bases, the J end lost 0 bases, and 11 bases lay between the germline ends. The CDR3 covers 15 residues. Germline CDR1 is SGHVS and CDR2 is FQNEAQ.

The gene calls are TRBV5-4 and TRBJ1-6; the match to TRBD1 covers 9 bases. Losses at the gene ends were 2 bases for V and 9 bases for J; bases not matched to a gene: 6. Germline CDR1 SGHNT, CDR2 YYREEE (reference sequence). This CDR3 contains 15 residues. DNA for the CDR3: TGTGCCAGCAGCTTTGGACAGGGGCTCGGTTCACCCCTCCACTTT. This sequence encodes CASSFGQGLGSPLHF.

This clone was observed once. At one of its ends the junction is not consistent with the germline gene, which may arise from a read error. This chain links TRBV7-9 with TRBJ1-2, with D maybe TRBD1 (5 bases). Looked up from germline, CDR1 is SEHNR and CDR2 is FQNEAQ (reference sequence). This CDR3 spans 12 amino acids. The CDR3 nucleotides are TGTGCCAGCAGCAATGGGGTCGATGGGGCCGGCTTC. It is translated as CASSNGVDGAGF.

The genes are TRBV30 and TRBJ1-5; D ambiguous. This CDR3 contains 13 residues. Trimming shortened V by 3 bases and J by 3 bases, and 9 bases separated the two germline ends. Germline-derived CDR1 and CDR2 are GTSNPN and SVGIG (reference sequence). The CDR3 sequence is CAWSPATNQPQHF. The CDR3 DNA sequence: TGTGCCTGGAGCCCAGCAACCAATCAGCCCCAGCATTTT.

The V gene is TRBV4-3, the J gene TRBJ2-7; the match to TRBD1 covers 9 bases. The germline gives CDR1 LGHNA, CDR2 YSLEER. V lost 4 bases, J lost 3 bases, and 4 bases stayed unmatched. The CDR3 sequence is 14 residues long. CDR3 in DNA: TGCGCCAGCAGCCTGGGACAGGGCGACTACGAGCAGTACTTC. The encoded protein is CASSLGQGDYEQYF.

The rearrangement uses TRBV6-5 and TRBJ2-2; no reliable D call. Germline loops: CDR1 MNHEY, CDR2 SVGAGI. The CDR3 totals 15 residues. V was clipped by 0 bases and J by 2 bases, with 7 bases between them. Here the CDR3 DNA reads TGTGCCAGCAGTTACTCATATAGAAACACCGGGGAGCTGTTTTTT. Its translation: CASSYSYRNTGELFF.

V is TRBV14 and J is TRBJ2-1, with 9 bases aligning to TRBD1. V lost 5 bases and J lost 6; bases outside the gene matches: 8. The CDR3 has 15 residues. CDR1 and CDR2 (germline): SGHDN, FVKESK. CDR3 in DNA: TGTGCCAGCAGCGCCCGGGACAGGGTCGGCAATGAGCAGTTCTTC. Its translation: CASSARDRVGNEQFF.

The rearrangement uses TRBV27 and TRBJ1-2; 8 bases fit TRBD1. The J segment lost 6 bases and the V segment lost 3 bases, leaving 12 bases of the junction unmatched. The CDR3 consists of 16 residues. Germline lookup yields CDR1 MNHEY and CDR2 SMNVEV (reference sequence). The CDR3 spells CASSFLYGGTGHGYTF. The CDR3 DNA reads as TGTGCCAGCAGTTTCCTATACGGCGGGACAGGTCATGGCTACACCTTC.

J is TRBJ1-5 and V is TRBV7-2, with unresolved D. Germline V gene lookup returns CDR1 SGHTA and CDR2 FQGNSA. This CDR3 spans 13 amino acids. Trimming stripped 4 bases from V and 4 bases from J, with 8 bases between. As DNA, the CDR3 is TGTGCCAGCAGCTGGACTTTAAATCAGCCCCAGCATTTT. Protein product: CASSWTLNQPQHF. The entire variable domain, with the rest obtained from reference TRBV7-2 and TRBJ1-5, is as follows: GAGVSQSPSNKVTEKGKDVELRCDPISGHTALYWYRQSLGQGLEFLIYFQGNSAPDKSGLPSDRFSAERTGGSVSTLTIQRTQQEDSAVYLCASSWTLNQPQHFGDGTRLSIL.